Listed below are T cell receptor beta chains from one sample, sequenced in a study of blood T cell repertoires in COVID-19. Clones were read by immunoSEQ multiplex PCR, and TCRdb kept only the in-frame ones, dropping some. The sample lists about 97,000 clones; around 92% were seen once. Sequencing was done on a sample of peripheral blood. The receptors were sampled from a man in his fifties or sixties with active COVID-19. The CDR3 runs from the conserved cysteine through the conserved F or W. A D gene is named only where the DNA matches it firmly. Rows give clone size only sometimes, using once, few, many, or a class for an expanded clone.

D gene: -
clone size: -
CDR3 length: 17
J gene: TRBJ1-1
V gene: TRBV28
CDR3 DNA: TGTGCCAGCAGTTTACTTTACGGACAGCCCATGAACACTGAAGCTTTCTTT
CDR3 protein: CASSLLYGQPMNTEAFF

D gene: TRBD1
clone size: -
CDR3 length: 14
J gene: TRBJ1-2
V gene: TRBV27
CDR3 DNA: TGTGCCAGCAGTGAGGACAGGGGGCCGAATGGCTACACCTTC
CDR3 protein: CASSEDRGPNGYTF

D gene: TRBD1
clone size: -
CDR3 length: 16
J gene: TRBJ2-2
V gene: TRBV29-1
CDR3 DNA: TGCAGCGTTGGAGGGACAGGGGGCGCCGGCACCGGGGAGCTGTTTTTT
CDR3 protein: CSVGGTGGAGTGELFF

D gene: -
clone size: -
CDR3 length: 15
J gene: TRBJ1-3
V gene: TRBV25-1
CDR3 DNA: TGTGCCAGCAGACCCCGAGGGGGTTCTGGAAACACCATATATTTT
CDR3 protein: CASRPRGGSGNTIYF

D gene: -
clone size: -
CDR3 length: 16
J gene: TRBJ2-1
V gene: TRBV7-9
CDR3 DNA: TGTGCCAGCAGCTTAGGAATAGCCGCTTCATACAATGAGCAGTTCTTC
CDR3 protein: CASSLGIAASYNEQFF

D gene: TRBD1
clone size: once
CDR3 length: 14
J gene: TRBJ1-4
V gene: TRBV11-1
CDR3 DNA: TGTGCCAGCAGCTTGGGACAGGTCGGTGAAAAACTGTTTTTT
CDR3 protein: CASSLGQVGEKLFF

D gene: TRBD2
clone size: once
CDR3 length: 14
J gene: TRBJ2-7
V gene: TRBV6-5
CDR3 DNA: TGTGCCAGCAGGGGACTAGCGGGAGCGGGGGAGCAGTACTTC
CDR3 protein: CASRGLAGAGEQYF

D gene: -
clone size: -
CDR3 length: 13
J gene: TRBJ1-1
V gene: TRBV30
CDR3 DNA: TGTGCCTGGAGTGAAGAGGCTAACACTGAAGCTTTCTTT
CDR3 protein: CAWSEEANTEAFF

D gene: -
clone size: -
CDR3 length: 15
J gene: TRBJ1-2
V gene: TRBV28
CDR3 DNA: TGTGCCAGCAGTTCGGGGGACGGAAGGCTTTATGGCTACACCTTC
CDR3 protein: CASSSGDGRLYGYTF

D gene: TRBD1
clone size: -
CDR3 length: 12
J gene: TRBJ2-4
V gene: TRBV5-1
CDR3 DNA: TGCGCCAGCGGACAGGGCCCGGACATTCAGTACTTC
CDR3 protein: CASGQGPDIQYF

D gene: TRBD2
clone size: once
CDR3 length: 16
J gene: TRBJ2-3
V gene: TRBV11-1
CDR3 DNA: TGTGCCAGCAGCCCCGGGACTAGCGGGACCACAGATACGCAGTATTTT
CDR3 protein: CASSPGTSGTTDTQYF

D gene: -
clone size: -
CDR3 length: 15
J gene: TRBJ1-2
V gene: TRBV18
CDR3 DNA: TGTGCCAGCTCACCACGGGACACCATGGGCCATGGCTACACCTTC
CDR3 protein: CASSPRDTMGHGYTF

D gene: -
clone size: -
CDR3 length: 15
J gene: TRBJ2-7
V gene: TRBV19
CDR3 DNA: TGTGCCAGTAGTAGAACTAGTGATGGGGCCTACGAGCAGTACTTC
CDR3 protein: CASSRTSDGAYEQYF

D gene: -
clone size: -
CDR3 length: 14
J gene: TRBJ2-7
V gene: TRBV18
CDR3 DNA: TGTGCCAGCTCACCACGACAGGTTTCCTACGAGCAGTACTTC
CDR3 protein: CASSPRQVSYEQYF

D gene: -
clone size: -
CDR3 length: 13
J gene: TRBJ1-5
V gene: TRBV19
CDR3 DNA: TGTGCCAGTAGTGTCAGAAGCAATCAGCCCCAGCATTTT
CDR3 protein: CASSVRSNQPQHF

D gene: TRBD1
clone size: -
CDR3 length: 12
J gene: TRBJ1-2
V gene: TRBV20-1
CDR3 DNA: TGCAGTGCTAGTACAGGGGAATATGGCTACACCTTC
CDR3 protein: CSASTGEYGYTF

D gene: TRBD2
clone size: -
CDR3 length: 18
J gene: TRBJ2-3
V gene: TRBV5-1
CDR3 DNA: TGCGCCAGCAGCTTGGCGGGACTAGCGGGAGGGCGCACAGATACGCAGTATTTT
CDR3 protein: CASSLAGLAGGRTDTQYF

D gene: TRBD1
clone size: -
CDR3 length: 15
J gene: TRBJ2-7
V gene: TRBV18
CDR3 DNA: TGTGCCAGCTCACCGACAGGGAAAAGCTCCTACGAGCAGTACTTC
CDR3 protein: CASSPTGKSSYEQYF

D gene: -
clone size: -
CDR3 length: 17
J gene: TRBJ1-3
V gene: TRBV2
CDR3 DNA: TGTGCCAGCAGTGAAGCAAGTGTAAGACTCCTGATGGACACCATATATTTT
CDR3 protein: CASSEASVRLLMDTIYF

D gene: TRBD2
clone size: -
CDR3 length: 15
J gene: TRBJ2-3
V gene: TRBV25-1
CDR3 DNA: TGTGCCAGCAGTGAATTGGGAGGGCCCACAGATACGCAGTATTTT
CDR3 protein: CASSELGGPTDTQYF

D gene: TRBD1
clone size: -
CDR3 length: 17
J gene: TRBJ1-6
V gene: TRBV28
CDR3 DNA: TGTGCCAGCGCTAATCCCCGGGACAGGGAAGGAGGATCACCCCTCCACTTT
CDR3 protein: CASANPRDREGGSPLHF

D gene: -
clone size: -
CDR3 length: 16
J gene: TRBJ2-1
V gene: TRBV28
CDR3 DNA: TGTGCCAGCAGCTCGACCGGGACTTCAGCCTACAATGAGCAGTTCTTC
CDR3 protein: CASSSTGTSAYNEQFF

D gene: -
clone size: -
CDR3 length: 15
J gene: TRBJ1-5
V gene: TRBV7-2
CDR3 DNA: TGTGCCAGCAGCTTAAGGCAGGGACTCGGGCAGCCCCAGCATTTT
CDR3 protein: CASSLRQGLGQPQHF

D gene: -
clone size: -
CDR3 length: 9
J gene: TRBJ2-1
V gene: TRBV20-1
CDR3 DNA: TGCAGTGCTAGTGAAAAGCGGTTCTTC
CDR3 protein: CSASEKRFF

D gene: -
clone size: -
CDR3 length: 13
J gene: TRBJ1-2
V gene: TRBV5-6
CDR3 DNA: TGTGCCAGCACCGTTTTCCAGGGCTATGGCTACACCTTC
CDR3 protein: CASTVFQGYGYTF

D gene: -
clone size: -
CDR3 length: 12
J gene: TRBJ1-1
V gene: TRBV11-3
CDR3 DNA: TGTGCCAGCAGCTCCGGGAACACTGAAGCTTTCTTT
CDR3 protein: CASSSGNTEAFF

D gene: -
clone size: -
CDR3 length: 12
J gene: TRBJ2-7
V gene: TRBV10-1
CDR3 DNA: TGCGCCAGCAGTGCAGGCTCCTACGAGCAGTACTTC
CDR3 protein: CASSAGSYEQYF

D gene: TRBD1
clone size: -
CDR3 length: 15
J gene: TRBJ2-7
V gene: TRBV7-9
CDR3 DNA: TGTGCCAGCAGCTCGCCGGACAGGGGCCCCTACGAGCAGTACTTC
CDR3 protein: CASSSPDRGPYEQYF

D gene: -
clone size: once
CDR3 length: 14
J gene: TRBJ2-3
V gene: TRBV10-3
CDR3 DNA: TGTGCCATCAGTGATCCGGGGTCCGCAGATACGCAGTATTTT
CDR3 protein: CAISDPGSADTQYF

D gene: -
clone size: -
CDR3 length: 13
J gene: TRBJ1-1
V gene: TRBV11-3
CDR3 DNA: TGTGCCAGCAGCTTAGACAGGGCCAGTGAAGCTTTCTTT
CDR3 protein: CASSLDRASEAFF

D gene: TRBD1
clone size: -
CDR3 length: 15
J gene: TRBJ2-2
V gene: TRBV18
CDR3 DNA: TGTGCCAGCTCACCGGGACAGGGAAACACCGGGGAGCTGTTTTTT
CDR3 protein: CASSPGQGNTGELFF

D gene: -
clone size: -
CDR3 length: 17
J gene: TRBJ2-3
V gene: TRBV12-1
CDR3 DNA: TGTGCCAGCAGCGCGGGACTAGCGGGACCGGAGCCAGATACGCAGTATTTT
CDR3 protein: CASSAGLAGPEPDTQYF

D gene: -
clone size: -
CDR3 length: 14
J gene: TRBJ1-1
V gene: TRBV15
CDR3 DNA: TGTGCCACGACGACCCAGGGTGGGAACACTGAAGCTTTCTTT
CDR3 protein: CATTTQGGNTEAFF

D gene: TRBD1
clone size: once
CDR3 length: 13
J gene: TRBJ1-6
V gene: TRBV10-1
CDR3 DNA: TGCGCCAGCAGCGGACAGGGGAATTCACCCCTCCACTTT
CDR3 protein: CASSGQGNSPLHF

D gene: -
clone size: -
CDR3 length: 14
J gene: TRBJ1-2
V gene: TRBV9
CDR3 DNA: TGTGCCAGCAGCGTAGGAGAGGAGGGCTATGGCTACACCTTC
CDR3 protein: CASSVGEEGYGYTF

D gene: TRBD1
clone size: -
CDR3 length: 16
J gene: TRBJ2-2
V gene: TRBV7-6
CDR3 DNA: TGTGCCAGCAGCCCGCAACAGGGGGCGAACACCGGGGAGCTGTTTTTT
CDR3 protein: CASSPQQGANTGELFF

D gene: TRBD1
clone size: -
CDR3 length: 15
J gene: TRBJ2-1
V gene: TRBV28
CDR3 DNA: TGTGCCAGCATTAGAACAGGGGGCCCATACAATGAGCAGTTCTTC
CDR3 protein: CASIRTGGPYNEQFF

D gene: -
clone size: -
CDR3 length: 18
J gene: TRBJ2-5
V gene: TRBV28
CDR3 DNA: TGTGCCAGCAGTTTACTGGGTAGGGGGGGAAAGCTCCAAGAGACCCAGTACTTC
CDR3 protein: CASSLLGRGGKLQETQYF

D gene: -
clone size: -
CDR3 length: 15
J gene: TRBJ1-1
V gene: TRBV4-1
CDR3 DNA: TGCGCCAGCAGCCAGGGTGGGGGCTTGGACACTGAAGCTTTCTTT
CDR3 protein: CASSQGGGLDTEAFF

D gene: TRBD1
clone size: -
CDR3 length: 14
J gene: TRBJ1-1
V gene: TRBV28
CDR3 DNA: TGTGCCACCCAGACAGGGGGGGATAACACTGAAGCTTTCTTT
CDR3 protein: CATQTGGDNTEAFF

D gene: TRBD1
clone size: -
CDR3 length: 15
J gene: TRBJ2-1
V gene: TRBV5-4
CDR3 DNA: TGTGCCAGCAGCTACGGGACAGGGGAATCTACAGGGCAGTTCTTC
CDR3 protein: CASSYGTGESTGQFF

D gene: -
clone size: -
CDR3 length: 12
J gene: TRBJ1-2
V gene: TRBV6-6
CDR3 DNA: TGTGCCAGCGTAGGAGGGTCAGAGGGCTACACCTTC
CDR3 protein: CASVGGSEGYTF

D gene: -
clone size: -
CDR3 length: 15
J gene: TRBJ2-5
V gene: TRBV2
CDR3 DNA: TGTGCCAGCCGACAGGAGAAATCATCCTATGAGACCCAGTACTTC
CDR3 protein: CASRQEKSSYETQYF

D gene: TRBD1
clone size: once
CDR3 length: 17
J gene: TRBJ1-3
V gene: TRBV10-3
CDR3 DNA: TGTGCCATCAGCCTCGACAGGGGTGTTCTAGCTGGAAACACCATATATTTT
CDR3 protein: CAISLDRGVLAGNTIYF

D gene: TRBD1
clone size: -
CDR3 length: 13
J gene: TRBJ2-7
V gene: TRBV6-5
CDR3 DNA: TGTGCCAGCTGGGGACAGGGTATCGACGAGCAGTACTTC
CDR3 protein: CASWGQGIDEQYF

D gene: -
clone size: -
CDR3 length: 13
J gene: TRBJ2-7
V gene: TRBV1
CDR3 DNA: TGCACCAGCAGCCAGCACACCTTCTACGAGCAGTACTTC
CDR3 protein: CTSSQHTFYEQYF

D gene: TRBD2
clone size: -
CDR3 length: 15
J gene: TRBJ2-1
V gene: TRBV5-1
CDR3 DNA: TGCGCCAGCAGCTTGGAACGGGAGGGCCTGAATGAGCAGTTCTTC
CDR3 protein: CASSLEREGLNEQFF

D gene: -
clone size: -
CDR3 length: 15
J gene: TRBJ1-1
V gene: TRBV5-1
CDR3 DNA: TGCGCCAGCAGCCCGGAGGGGGGGCGGGTGACTGAAGCTTTCTTT
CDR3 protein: CASSPEGGRVTEAFF